This TCR beta chain comes out of a study of blood T cell repertoires in COVID-19. This CDR3 comprises 11 residues. Germline CDR1 reads KGHDR; CDR2 reads SFDVKD. V lost 8 bases and J 7 bases, leaving 8 bases between the germline ends. Sequencing was performed with immunoSEQ multiplex PCR; in TCRdb, only in-frame clones are kept and a portion is missing. The sample lists 450,000 or so clones; roughly 90% were seen once. This chain uses TRBV24-1 with TRBJ2-1; possible D gene TRBD2, 5 bases. The TCR originated in a young man with COVID-19, enrolled during active disease. Input material: peripheral blood. CDR3 loop: CATTGVNEQFF. In DNA form, the CDR3 reads TGTGCCACCACCGGGGTGAATGAGCAGTTCTTC.